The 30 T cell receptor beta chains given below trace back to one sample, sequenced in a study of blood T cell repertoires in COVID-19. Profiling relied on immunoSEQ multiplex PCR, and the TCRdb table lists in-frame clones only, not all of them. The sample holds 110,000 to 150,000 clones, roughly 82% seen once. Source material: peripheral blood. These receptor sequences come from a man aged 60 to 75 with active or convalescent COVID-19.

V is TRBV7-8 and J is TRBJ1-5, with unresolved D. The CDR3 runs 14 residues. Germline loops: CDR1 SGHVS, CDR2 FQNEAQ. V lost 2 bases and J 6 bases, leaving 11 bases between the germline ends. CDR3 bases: TGTGCCAGCAGCTTAATCTGGTCGGTTCAGCCCCAGCATTTT. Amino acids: CASSLIWSVQPQHF.

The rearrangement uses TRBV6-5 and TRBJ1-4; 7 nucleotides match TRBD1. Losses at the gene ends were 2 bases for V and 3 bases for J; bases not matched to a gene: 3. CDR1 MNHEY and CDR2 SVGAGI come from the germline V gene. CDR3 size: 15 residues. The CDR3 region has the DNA TGTGCCAGCAGTTACGGAGGGACAGCTAATGAAAAACTGTTTTTT. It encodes CASSYGGTANEKLFF.

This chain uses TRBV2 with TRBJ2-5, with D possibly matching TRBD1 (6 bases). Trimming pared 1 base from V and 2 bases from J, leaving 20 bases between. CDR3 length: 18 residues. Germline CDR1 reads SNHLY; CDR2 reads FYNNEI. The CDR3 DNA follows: TGTGCCAGCAGTGAAGAGGGGGTCAAGAGGAGAGCTCAAGAGACCCAGTACTTC. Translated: CASSEEGVKRRAQETQYF.

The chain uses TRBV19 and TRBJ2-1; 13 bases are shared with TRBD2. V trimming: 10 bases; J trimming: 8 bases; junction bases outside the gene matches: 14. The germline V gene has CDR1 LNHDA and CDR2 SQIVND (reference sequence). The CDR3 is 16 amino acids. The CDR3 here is CATADKGLAGVDEQFF. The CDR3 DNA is TGTGCCACCGCGGACAAAGGACTAGCGGGGGTCGATGAGCAGTTCTTC.

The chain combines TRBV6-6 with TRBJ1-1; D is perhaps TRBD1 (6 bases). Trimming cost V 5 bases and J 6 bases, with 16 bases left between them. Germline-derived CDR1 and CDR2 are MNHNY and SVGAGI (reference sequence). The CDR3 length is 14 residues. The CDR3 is CASSPPRDMAEAFF. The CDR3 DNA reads TGTGCCAGCAGTCCCCCCAGGGACATGGCTGAAGCTTTCTTT.

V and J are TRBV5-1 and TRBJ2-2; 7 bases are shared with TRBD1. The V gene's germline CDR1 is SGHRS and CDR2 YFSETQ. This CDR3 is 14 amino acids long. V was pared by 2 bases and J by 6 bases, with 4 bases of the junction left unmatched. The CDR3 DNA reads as TGCGCCAGCAGCTTTTACAGGGGAGCCGGGGAGCTGTTTTTT. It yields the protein CASSFYRGAGELFF.

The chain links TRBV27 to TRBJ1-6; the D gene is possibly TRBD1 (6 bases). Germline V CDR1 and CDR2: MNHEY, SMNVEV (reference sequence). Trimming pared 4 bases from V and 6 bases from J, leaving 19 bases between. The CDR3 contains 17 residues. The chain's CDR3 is CASSYPPGQTPNSPLHF. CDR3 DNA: TGTGCCAGCAGTTATCCCCCCGGACAGACCCCTAATTCACCCCTCCACTTT.

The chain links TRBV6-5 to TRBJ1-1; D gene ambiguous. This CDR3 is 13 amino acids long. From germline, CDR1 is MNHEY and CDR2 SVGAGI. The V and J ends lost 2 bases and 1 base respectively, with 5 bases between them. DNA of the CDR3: TGTGCCAGCAGTTACGCCAGGAACACTGAAGCTTTCTTT. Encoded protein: CASSYARNTEAFF.

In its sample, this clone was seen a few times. This chain's CDR3 is CASSRLPGQGRNTGELFF. In DNA, the CDR3 is TGTGCCAGCAGCAGATTACCGGGACAGGGGCGGAACACCGGGGAGCTGTTTTTT. The chain recombines TRBV6-2 or TRBV6-3 with TRBJ2-2, with 10 bases aligning to TRBD1. Germline assignment: CDR1 MNHEY and CDR2 SVGEGT. CDR3 length: 18 residues. V lost 6 bases and J lost 1; bases outside the gene matches: 11.

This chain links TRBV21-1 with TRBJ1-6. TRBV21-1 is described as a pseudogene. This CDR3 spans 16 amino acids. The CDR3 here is CASSKFPGGGHSPLHF. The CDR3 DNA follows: TGTGCCAGCAGCAAATTCCCTGGGGGAGGTCATTCACCCCTCCACTTT.

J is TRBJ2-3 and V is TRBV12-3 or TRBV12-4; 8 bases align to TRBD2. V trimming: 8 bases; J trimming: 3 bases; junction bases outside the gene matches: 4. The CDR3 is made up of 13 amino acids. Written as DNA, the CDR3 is TGTGCCAGCGGAGGCGGGAGGACAGATACGCAGTATTTT. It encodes CASGGGRTDTQYF.

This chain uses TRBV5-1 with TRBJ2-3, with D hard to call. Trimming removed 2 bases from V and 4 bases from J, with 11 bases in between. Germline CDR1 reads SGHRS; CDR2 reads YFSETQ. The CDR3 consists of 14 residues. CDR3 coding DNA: TGCGCCAGCAGCTTACAGTTTGTTGCAGATACGCAGTATTTT. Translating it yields CASSLQFVADTQYF.

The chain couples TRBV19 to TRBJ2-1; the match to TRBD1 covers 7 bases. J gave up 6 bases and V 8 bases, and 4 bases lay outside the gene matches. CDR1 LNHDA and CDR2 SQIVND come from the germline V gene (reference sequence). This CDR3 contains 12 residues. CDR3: CASAGTVNEQFF. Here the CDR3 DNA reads TGTGCCAGTGCCGGGACAGTCAATGAGCAGTTCTTC.

Here the CDR3 DNA reads TGTGCCAGCAGCCCTTTCGGGACTACCCTGGGAGAGCAGTTCTTC. Its protein is CASSPFGTTLGEQFF. The chain employs TRBV3-1 (or the pseudogene TRBV3-2) and TRBJ2-1; 7 positions match TRBD2. The CDR3 loop spans 15 amino acids. With 4 bases clipped from V and 10 bases from J, the junction kept 13 bases outside the gene matches. Germline-derived CDR1 and CDR2 are LGHDT and YNNKEL (reference sequence).

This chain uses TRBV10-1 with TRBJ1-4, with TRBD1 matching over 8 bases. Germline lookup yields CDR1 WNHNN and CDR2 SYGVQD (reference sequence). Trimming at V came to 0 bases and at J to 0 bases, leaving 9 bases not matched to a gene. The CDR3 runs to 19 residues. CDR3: CASSESTSGQGATNEKLFF. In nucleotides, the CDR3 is TGCGCCAGCAGTGAGTCGACTTCCGGACAGGGAGCAACTAATGAAAAACTGTTTTTT.

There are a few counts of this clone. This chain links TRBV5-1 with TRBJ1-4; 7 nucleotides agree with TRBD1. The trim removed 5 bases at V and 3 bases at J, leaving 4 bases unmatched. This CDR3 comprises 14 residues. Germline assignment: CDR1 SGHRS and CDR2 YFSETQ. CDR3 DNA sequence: TGCGCCAGCAGGTGGGGACAGTCTAATGAAAAACTGTTTTTT. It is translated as CASRWGQSNEKLFF. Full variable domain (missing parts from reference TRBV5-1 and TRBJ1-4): KAGVTQTPRYLIKTRGQQVTLSCSPISGHRSVSWYQQTPGQGLQFLFEYFSETQRNKGNFPGRFSGRQFSNSRSEMNVSTLELGDSALYLCASRWGQSNEKLFFGSGTQLSVL.

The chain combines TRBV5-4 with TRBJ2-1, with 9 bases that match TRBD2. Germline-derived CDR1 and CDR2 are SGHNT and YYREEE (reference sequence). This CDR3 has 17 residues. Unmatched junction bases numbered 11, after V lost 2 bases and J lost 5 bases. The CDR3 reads CASSFRPLGLADNEQFF. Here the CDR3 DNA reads TGTGCCAGCAGCTTCCGGCCGCTGGGACTAGCAGACAATGAGCAGTTCTTC. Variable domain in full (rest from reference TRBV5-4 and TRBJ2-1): ETGVTQSPTHLIKTRGQQVTLRCSSQSGHNTVSWYQQALGQGPQFIFQYYREEENGRGNFPPRFSGLQFPNYSSELNVNALELDDSALYLCASSFRPLGLADNEQFFGPGTRLTVL.

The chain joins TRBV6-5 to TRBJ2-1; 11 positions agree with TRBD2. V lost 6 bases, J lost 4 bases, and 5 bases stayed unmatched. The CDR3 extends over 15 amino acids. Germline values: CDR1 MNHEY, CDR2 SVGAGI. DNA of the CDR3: TGTGCCAGCAGACAGACTAGCGGGACATACAATGAGCAGTTCTTC. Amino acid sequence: CASRQTSGTYNEQFF.

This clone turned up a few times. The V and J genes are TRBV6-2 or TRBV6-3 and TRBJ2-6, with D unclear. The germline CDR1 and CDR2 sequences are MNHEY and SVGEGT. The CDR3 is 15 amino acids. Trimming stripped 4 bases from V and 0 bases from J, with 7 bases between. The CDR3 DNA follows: TGTGCCAGCAGTTCCCTAGACTCTGGGGCCAACGTCCTGACTTTC. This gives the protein CASSSLDSGANVLTF.

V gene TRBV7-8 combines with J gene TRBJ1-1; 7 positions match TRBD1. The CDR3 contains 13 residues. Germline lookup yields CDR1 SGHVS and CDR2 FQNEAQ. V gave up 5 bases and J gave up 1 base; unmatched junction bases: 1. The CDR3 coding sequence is TGTGCCAGCAGCCGGGACAGGAACACTGAAGCTTTCTTT. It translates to CASSRDRNTEAFF.

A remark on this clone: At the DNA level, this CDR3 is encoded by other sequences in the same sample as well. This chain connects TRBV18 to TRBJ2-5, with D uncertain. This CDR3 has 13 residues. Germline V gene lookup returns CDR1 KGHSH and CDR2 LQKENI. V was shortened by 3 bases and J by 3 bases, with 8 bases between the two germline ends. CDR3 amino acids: CASSPGQEETQYF. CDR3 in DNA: TGTGCCAGCTCACCGGGTCAGGAAGAGACCCAGTACTTC.

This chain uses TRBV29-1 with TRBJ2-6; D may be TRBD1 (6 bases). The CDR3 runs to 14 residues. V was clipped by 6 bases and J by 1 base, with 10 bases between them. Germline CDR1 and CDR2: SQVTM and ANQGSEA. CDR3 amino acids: CSVDSPSGANVLTF. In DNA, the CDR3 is TGCAGCGTGGACAGTCCATCTGGGGCCAACGTCCTGACTTTC.

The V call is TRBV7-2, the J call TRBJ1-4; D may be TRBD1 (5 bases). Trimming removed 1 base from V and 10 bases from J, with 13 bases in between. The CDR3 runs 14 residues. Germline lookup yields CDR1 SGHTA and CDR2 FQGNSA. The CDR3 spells CASSLDIPGGKLFF. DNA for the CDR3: TGTGCCAGCAGCTTAGATATCCCCGGGGGAAAACTGTTTTTT. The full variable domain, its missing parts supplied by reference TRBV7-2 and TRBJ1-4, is GAGVSQSPSNKVTEKGKDVELRCDPISGHTALYWYRQSLGQGLEFLIYFQGNSAPDKSGLPSDRFSAERTGGSVSTLTIQRTQQEDSAVYLCASSLDIPGGKLFFGSGTQLSVL.

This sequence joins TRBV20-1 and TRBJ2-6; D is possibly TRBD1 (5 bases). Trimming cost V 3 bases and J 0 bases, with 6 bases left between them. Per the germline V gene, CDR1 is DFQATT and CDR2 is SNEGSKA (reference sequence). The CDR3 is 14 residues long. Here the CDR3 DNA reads TGCAGTGCTAGTGACAGCTCTGGGGCCAACGTCCTGACTTTC. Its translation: CSASDSSGANVLTF.

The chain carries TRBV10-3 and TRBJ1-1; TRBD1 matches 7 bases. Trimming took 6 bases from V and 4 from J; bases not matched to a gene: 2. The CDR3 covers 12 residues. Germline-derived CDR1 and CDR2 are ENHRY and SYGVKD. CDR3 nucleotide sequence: TGTGCCATCAGAGCAGGGGGCACTGAAGCTTTCTTT. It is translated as CAIRAGGTEAFF.

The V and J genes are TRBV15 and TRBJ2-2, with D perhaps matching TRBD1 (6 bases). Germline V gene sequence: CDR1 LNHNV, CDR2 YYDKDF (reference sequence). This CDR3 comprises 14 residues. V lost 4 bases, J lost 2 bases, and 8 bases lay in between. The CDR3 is CATSMGHNTGELFF. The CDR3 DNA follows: TGTGCCACCAGCATGGGACACAACACCGGGGAGCTGTTTTTT.

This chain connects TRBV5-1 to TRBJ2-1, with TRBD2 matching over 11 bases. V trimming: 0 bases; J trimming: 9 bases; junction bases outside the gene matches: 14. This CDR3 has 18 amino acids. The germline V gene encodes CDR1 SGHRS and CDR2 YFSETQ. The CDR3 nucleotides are TGCGCCAGCAGCTTGGAATCGTTAGCGGGAGGGTTAGTGATTGAGCAGTTCTTC. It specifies CASSLESLAGGLVIEQFF.

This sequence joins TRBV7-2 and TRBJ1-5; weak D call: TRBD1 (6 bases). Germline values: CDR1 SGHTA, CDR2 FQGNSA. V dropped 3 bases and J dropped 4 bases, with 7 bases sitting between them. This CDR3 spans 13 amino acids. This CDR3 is CASSFGQNQPQHF. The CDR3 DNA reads TGTGCCAGCAGCTTTGGACAGAATCAGCCCCAGCATTTT.

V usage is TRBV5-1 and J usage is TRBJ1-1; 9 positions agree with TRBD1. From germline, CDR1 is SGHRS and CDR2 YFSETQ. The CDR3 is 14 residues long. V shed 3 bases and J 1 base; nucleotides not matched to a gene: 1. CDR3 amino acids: CASSWGQGNTEAFF. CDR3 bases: TGCGCCAGCAGCTGGGGACAGGGGAACACTGAAGCTTTCTTT.

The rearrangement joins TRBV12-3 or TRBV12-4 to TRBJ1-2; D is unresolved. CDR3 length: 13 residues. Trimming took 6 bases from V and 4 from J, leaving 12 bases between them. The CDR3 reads CASSQSRFYGYTF. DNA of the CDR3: TGTGCCAGCAGCCAGTCGAGGTTCTATGGCTACACCTTC.